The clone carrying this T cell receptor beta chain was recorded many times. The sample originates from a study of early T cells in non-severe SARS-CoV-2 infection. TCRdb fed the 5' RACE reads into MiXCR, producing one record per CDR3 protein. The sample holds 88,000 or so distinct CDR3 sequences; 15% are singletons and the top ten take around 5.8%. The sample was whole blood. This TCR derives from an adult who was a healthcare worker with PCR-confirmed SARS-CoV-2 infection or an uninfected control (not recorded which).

CDR3 DNA: TGTGCCACCCAGTCTTCGATCACCTGGGGCAATCAGCCCCAGCATTTT. This translates into CATQSSITWGNQPQHF. This chain uses TRBV19 with TRBJ1-5; D gene unclear. V lost 10 bases, J lost 2 bases, and 21 bases lay in between. Per the germline V gene, CDR1 is LNHDA and CDR2 is SQIVND (reference sequence). This CDR3 region has 16 residues.